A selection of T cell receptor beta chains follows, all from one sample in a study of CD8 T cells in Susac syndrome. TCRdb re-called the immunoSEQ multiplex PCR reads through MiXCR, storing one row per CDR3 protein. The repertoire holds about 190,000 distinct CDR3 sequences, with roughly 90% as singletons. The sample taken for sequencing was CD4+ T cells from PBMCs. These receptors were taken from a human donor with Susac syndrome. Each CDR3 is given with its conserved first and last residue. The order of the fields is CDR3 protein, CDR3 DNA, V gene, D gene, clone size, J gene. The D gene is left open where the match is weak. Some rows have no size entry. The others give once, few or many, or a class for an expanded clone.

CDR3 protein: CASRHQGSLARNTEAFF; CDR3 DNA: TGTGCCAGCAGACATCAGGGATCCCTCGCCCGGAACACTGAAGCTTTCTTT; V gene: TRBV5-4; D gene: NA; clone size: NA; J gene: TRBJ1-1
CDR3 protein: CASSQPTSGRGDEQFF; CDR3 DNA: TGCGCCAGCAGCCAACCCACTAGCGGGAGAGGCGATGAGCAGTTCTTC; V gene: TRBV4-1; D gene: TRBD2; clone size: NA; J gene: TRBJ2-1
CDR3 protein: CASSHQRAVELFF; CDR3 DNA: TGTGCCAGCAGCCATCAAAGGGCAGTGGAGCTGTTTTTT; V gene: TRBV3-1; D gene: NA; clone size: NA; J gene: TRBJ2-2
CDR3 protein: CASSLDQLTDTQYF; CDR3 DNA: TGCGCCAGCAGCTTGGATCAGCTCACAGATACGCAGTATTTT; V gene: TRBV5-1; D gene: NA; clone size: NA; J gene: TRBJ2-3
CDR3 protein: CASSLLGQQNTEAFF; CDR3 DNA: TGTGCCAGCAGCTTACTGGGACAGCAGAACACTGAAGCTTTCTTT; V gene: TRBV7-9; D gene: TRBD1; clone size: NA; J gene: TRBJ1-1
CDR3 protein: CASSSNRLGGTNTEAFF; CDR3 DNA: TGTGCCAGCAGTTCTAACCGATTGGGGGGAACGAACACTGAAGCTTTCTTT; V gene: TRBV25-1; D gene: NA; clone size: NA; J gene: TRBJ1-1
CDR3 protein: CASRMRDEYYGYTF; CDR3 DNA: TGTGCCAGTAGGATGAGGGATGAATACTATGGCTACACCTTC; V gene: TRBV19; D gene: NA; clone size: NA; J gene: TRBJ1-2
CDR3 protein: CASSLDRNTGELFF; CDR3 DNA: TGCGCCAGCAGCTTAGACAGGAACACCGGGGAGCTGTTTTTT; V gene: TRBV5-1; D gene: NA; clone size: NA; J gene: TRBJ2-2
CDR3 protein: CATSRDRSAPRTYEQYF; CDR3 DNA: TGTGCCACCAGCAGAGATCGCTCAGCCCCGAGGACCTACGAGCAGTACTTC; V gene: TRBV15; D gene: NA; clone size: NA; J gene: TRBJ2-7
CDR3 protein: CASSLNTGGATFF; CDR3 DNA: TGTGCCAGCAGCTTAAACACAGGGGGTGCGACTTTCTTT; V gene: TRBV7-3; D gene: TRBD1; clone size: NA; J gene: TRBJ1-1
CDR3 protein: CACNRNTEAFF; CDR3 DNA: TGTGCCTGCAACAGGAACACTGAAGCTTTCTTT; V gene: TRBV30; D gene: NA; clone size: NA; J gene: TRBJ1-1
CDR3 protein: CASSLSGVTQYF; CDR3 DNA: TGTGCCAGCAGTTTATCGGGAGTAACGCAGTATTTT; V gene: TRBV28; D gene: NA; clone size: NA; J gene: TRBJ2-3
CDR3 protein: CASRDLRRGAGTDTQYF; CDR3 DNA: TGCGCCAGCAGGGATTTAAGGCGGGGGGCGGGCACAGATACGCAGTATTTT; V gene: TRBV4-1; D gene: TRBD2; clone size: NA; J gene: TRBJ2-3
CDR3 protein: CASTEHGTGANVLTF; CDR3 DNA: TGTGCCAGCACCGAACACGGTACTGGGGCCAACGTCCTGACTTTC; V gene: TRBV12-3/TRBV12-4; D gene: NA; clone size: NA; J gene: TRBJ2-6
CDR3 protein: CASSHSQDRPSYNEQFF; CDR3 DNA: TGCGCCAGCAGTCATTCCCAGGACAGGCCCTCCTACAATGAGCAGTTCTTC; V gene: TRBV23-1; D gene: TRBD1; clone size: NA; J gene: TRBJ2-1
CDR3 protein: CASSQGKTGGWKETQYF; CDR3 DNA: TGTGCCAGCAGCCAAGGGAAGACAGGGGGCTGGAAAGAGACCCAGTACTTC; V gene: TRBV3-1; D gene: TRBD1; clone size: NA; J gene: TRBJ2-5
CDR3 protein: CSATRQGDQPQHF; CDR3 DNA: TGCAGTGCTACGCGGCAGGGTGATCAGCCCCAGCATTTT; V gene: TRBV20-1; D gene: NA; clone size: NA; J gene: TRBJ1-5
CDR3 protein: CASSLAGGRGEQFF; CDR3 DNA: TGCGCCAGCAGTTTAGCGGGGGGGCGAGGGGAGCAGTTCTTC; V gene: TRBV5-1; D gene: TRBD2; clone size: NA; J gene: TRBJ2-1
CDR3 protein: CASSRSGSEQFF; CDR3 DNA: TGTGCCAGCAGCCGAAGCGGGAGTGAGCAGTTCTTC; V gene: TRBV7-3; D gene: TRBD2; clone size: NA; J gene: TRBJ2-1
CDR3 protein: CASIRTSGRELETQYF; CDR3 DNA: TGTGCCAGCATCCGGACTAGCGGGAGGGAATTAGAGACCCAGTACTTC; V gene: TRBV2; D gene: TRBD2; clone size: once; J gene: TRBJ2-5
CDR3 protein: CATSDGLAGGSYNEQFF; CDR3 DNA: TGTGCCACCAGTGATGGACTAGCGGGAGGTTCATACAATGAGCAGTTCTTC; V gene: TRBV24-1; D gene: TRBD2; clone size: few; J gene: TRBJ2-1
CDR3 protein: CASRKVLNTEAFF; CDR3 DNA: TGTGCCAGCAGGAAAGTCTTGAACACTGAAGCTTTCTTT; V gene: TRBV6-5; D gene: NA; clone size: NA; J gene: TRBJ1-1
CDR3 protein: CASRDNSGSLSEQFF; CDR3 DNA: TGTGCCAGCAGGGATAATAGCGGGAGTCTCTCTGAGCAGTTCTTC; V gene: TRBV28; D gene: TRBD2; clone size: NA; J gene: TRBJ2-1
CDR3 protein: CASRQSSYNEQFF; CDR3 DNA: TGTGCCAGCCGACAGAGCTCCTACAATGAGCAGTTCTTC; V gene: TRBV6-5; D gene: NA; clone size: NA; J gene: TRBJ2-1
CDR3 protein: CASSLRDSRYTEAFF; CDR3 DNA: TGTGCCAGCAGCCTCCGGGACAGCCGCTACACTGAAGCTTTCTTT; V gene: TRBV28; D gene: TRBD1; clone size: NA; J gene: TRBJ1-1
CDR3 protein: CASRHGGANFYNEQFF; CDR3 DNA: TGTGCCAGCAGGCACGGGGGCGCAAACTTCTACAATGAGCAGTTCTTC; V gene: TRBV6-1; D gene: NA; clone size: NA; J gene: TRBJ2-1
CDR3 protein: CASSREGGTSGGATSQETQYF; CDR3 DNA: TGTGCCAGCAGCCGGGAAGGCGGGACTAGCGGGGGAGCTACCTCCCAAGAGACCCAGTACTTC; V gene: TRBV4-2; D gene: TRBD2; clone size: once; J gene: TRBJ2-5